The rows below give T cell receptor beta chains drawn from one sample of a study of T cells of healthy individuals. MiXCR, applied by TCRdb to the 5' RACE reads, yields one record per CDR3 protein. In the table there are about 53,000 distinct CDR3 sequences, 14% to 15% of which are singletons. The receptors were sampled from a human donor in good health. The CDR3 runs from the conserved cysteine through the conserved F or W. D genes are given only for firm matches. Clone sizes are given selectively: once, few, many, or a class where the clone is expanded.

clone size,D gene,J gene,V gene,CDR3 protein,CDR3 DNA
few,TRBD1,TRBJ1-2,TRBV24-1,CATSDSTLQGAGYGYTF,TGTGCCACCAGTGATTCGACTCTTCAGGGGGCTGGCTATGGCTACACCTTC
many,-,TRBJ2-7,TRBV29-1,CSVGAPAGDEQYF,TGCAGCGTGGGGGCCCCAGCCGGCGACGAGCAGTACTTC
many,-,TRBJ2-3,TRBV4-3,CASSQLASSTDTQYF,TGCGCCAGCAGCCAACTAGCGTCAAGCACAGATACGCAGTATTTT
few,TRBD2,TRBJ2-2,TRBV2,CASSRQLAGATGELFF,TGTGCCAGCAGTCGACAACTAGCGGGAGCTACCGGGGAGCTGTTTTTT
few,-,TRBJ1-4,TRBV20-1,CSARDRKSISEKLFF,TGCAGTGCTAGAGATCGAAAAAGTATCTCTGAAAAACTGTTTTTT
many,TRBD2,TRBJ2-5,TRBV29-1,CSVDGLAGAFQETQYF,TGCAGCGTTGATGGCCTAGCGGGAGCATTCCAAGAGACCCAGTACTTC
-,TRBD1,TRBJ1-6,TRBV5-1,CASSLGQGALSPLHF,TGCGCCAGCAGCTTGGGACAGGGGGCACTTTCACCCCTCCACTTT
-,TRBD1,TRBJ1-6,TRBV5-8,CASSHARTGESSYNSPLHF,TGTGCCAGCAGCCATGCAAGGACAGGGGAAAGCTCCTATAATTCACCCCTCCACTTT
-,-,TRBJ2-1,TRBV5-4,CASSLSASSYNEQFF,TGTGCCAGCAGCCTTAGCGCTAGCTCCTACAATGAGCAGTTCTTC
many,TRBD2,TRBJ2-3,TRBV5-1,CASSLDLGTSGWGMTDTQYF,TGCGCCAGCAGCTTGGACCTAGGGACTAGCGGTTGGGGGATGACAGATACGCAGTATTTT
many,TRBD1,TRBJ1-1,TRBV20-1,CSAPDREPEAFF,TGCAGTGCTCCGGACAGGGAACCTGAAGCTTTCTTT
many,-,TRBJ2-3,TRBV2,CASRRASASTDTQYF,TGTGCCAGCAGGCGGGCTAGCGCTAGCACAGATACGCAGTATTTT
few,-,TRBJ2-7,TRBV10-3,CAIPVGQRYEQYF,TGTGCCATCCCCGTGGGTCAACGCTACGAGCAGTACTTC
-,-,TRBJ2-3,TRBV20-1,CSADLRESTDTQYF,TGCAGTGCTGACCTCAGGGAAAGCACAGATACGCAGTATTTT
few,TRBD2,TRBJ2-5,TRBV20-1,CSAESGLGEETQYF,TGCAGTGCTGAGAGCGGACTAGGGGAAGAGACCCAGTACTTC
few,TRBD1,TRBJ2-1,TRBV19,CASSMGQGMPYNEQFF,TGTGCCAGTAGTATGGGACAGGGTATGCCCTACAATGAGCAGTTCTTC
once,-,TRBJ1-2,TRBV20-1,CSARSSLANYGYTF,TGCAGTGCTAGGTCCTCACTAGCTAACTATGGCTACACCTTC
-,TRBD1,TRBJ2-1,TRBV6-1,CASSRGQGIHEQFF,TGTGCCAGCAGCCGGGGACAGGGGATCCATGAGCAGTTCTTC
-,TRBD1,TRBJ1-4,TRBV7-2,CASSLSGQGPTNEKLFF,TGTGCCAGCAGCTTGTCGGGACAGGGCCCAACTAATGAAAAACTGTTTTTT
many,TRBD1,TRBJ1-2,TRBV6-6,CASSYEQGNYGYTF,TGTGCCAGCAGTTACGAACAGGGGAACTATGGCTACACCTTC
many,TRBD2,TRBJ2-3,TRBV6-2/TRBV6-3,CASSSRTSGIPDTQYF,TGTGCCAGCAGTTCTCGGACTAGCGGGATACCCGATACGCAGTATTTT
-,-,TRBJ2-1,TRBV2,CASRAPRIF,TGTGCCAGCAGAGCCCCGAGGATCTTC
many,TRBD2,TRBJ2-3,TRBV24-1,CATSDSASGGWKTQYF,TGTGCCACCAGTGATTCCGCTAGCGGGGGATGGAAAACGCAGTATTTT
-,TRBD2,TRBJ2-7,TRBV20-1,CSAFTGTSLRYEQYF,TGCAGTGCTTTTACCGGGACTAGCCTTCGCTACGAGCAGTACTTC
many,-,TRBJ2-7,TRBV6-1,CASSGPDGTYEQYF,TGTGCCAGCAGCGGCCCGGACGGGACCTACGAGCAGTACTTC
few,-,TRBJ1-5,TRBV5-1,CASSLVPNQPQHF,TGCGCCAGCAGCTTGGTACCCAATCAGCCCCAGCATTTT
-,-,TRBJ1-5,TRBV7-9,CASSLDWGDQPQHF,TGTGCCAGCAGCTTAGATTGGGGTGACCAGCCCCAGCATTTT
-,-,TRBJ1-1,TRBV10-2,CASSESTRGTEAFF,TGCGCCAGCAGTGAGTCGACAAGGGGCACTGAAGCTTTCTTT
-,TRBD1,TRBJ1-2,TRBV4-3,CASSHRGDGYTF,TGCGCCAGCAGTCACAGGGGGGATGGCTACACCTTC
many,-,TRBJ1-2,TRBV7-9,CASSPGLGDGYTF,TGTGCCAGCAGCCCGGGGCTTGGGGATGGCTACACCTTC
few,-,TRBJ2-7,TRBV5-1,CASSLVQGHYEQYF,TGCGCCAGCAGCTTGGTACAAGGGCACTACGAGCAGTACTTC
many,TRBD1,TRBJ1-1,TRBV20-1,CSARASGGGYLLNTEAFF,TGCAGTGCTAGAGCGTCCGGAGGGGGCTATTTGTTGAACACTGAAGCTTTCTTT
many,TRBD2,TRBJ2-7,TRBV18,CASSPPGLAGASGAYEQYF,TGTGCCAGCTCACCACCGGGACTAGCGGGGGCTTCCGGAGCCTACGAGCAGTACTTC
many,-,TRBJ2-5,TRBV7-2,CASSLSPGQGETQYF,TGTGCCAGCAGCCTTTCCCCGGGCCAGGGGGAGACCCAGTACTTC
many,TRBD2,TRBJ2-1,TRBV11-3,CASSLAHGLGEVEQFF,TGTGCCAGCAGCTTAGCCCATGGACTAGGGGAGGTTGAGCAGTTCTTC
few,-,TRBJ2-6,TRBV5-1,CASSLDISGANVLTF,TGCGCCAGCAGCTTGGATATCTCTGGGGCCAACGTCCTGACTTTC
-,-,TRBJ2-1,TRBV25-1,CALGENDSYNEQFF,TGTGCCCTAGGGGAGAACGACTCCTACAATGAGCAGTTCTTC
-,-,TRBJ2-3,TRBV23-1,CASSQRLTGPDTQYF,TGCGCCAGCAGTCAACGACTTACAGGGCCAGATACGCAGTATTTT
-,-,TRBJ2-2,TRBV3-1,CASTFLRAGELFF,-
few,-,TRBJ1-2,TRBV29-1,CSVAGNGYTF,TGCAGCGTTGCTGGAAACGGCTACACCTTC
few,-,TRBJ2-5,TRBV20-1,CSAGVGTSPLGQETQYF,TGCAGTGCAGGGGTTGGTACTAGCCCCTTGGGTCAAGAGACCCAGTACTTC
many,-,TRBJ2-3,TRBV5-1,CASSSEDYTQYF,TGCGCCAGCAGTTCCGAAGATTATACGCAGTATTTT
many,TRBD2,TRBJ2-1,TRBV2,CASSPLAGGVGEQFF,TGTGCCAGCAGTCCGCTAGCGGGGGGGGTTGGGGAGCAGTTCTTC
-,-,TRBJ2-3,TRBV12-3/TRBV12-4,CASSPRGGEPTDTQYF,TGTGCCAGCAGTCCTAGGGGGGGAGAGCCCACAGATACGCAGTATTTT
-,TRBD1,TRBJ2-7,TRBV20-1,CSALGQGIYEQYF,TGCAGTGCTCTTGGACAGGGAATCTACGAGCAGTACTTC
many,-,TRBJ2-7,TRBV6-5,CASSYSRWQGADF,TGTGCCAGCAGTTACTCGAGGTGGCAGGGAGCGGACTTC
-,-,TRBJ2-2,TRBV9,CASSALAGYTGELFF,TGTGCCAGCAGCGCACTAGCCGGGTACACCGGGGAGCTGTTTTTT
many,TRBD1,TRBJ1-2,TRBV11-2,CASSIRGQDGYTF,TGTGCCAGCAGCATCAGGGGGCAGGATGGCTACACCTTC
medium-sized,-,TRBJ1-1,TRBV30,CAWSVGLRILARRENTEAFF,TGTGCCTGGAGTGTAGGTTTGAGGATTTTAGCTCGGAGAGAGAACACTGAAGCTTTCTTT
many,TRBD2,TRBJ2-3,TRBV2,CASRGGGIGTDTQYF,TGTGCCAGCAGGGGCGGGGGTATTGGCACAGATACGCAGTATTTT